Described below is a single TCR beta chain sequence and its context. These data are taken from a study of blood T cell repertoires in COVID-19. This CDR3 has 15 residues. CDR1 and CDR2 from the germline V gene are SGHTA and FQGTGA. The germline V and J ends were trimmed by 0 bases and 2 bases, with 9 bases remaining between them. Assay: immunoSEQ multiplex PCR; the TCRdb copy retains only in-frame clones and omits some. The sample consists of 150,000 or so clones, 88% of them appearing once. The chain is built from TRBV7-3 and TRBJ2-3; no definite D call. The clonotype comes from a man aged 45-65 years with acute or convalescent COVID-19. Sequences were obtained from peripheral blood. The CDR3 region has the DNA TGTGCCAGCAGCTTAACGGCCGGGTACACAGATACGCAGTATTTT. Encoded protein: CASSLTAGYTDTQYF.